The 19 T cell receptor beta chains below were found in one sample sequenced in a study of cytomegalovirus exposure and HLA in healthy donors. PCR employed 60 Vbeta and 13 Jbeta primers. TCRdb's table, derived via immunoSEQ multiplex PCR, lists solely in-frame clones and lacks some. The sample lists about 240,000 clones, around 81% seen once, with less than 9% in the top ten. Material for sequencing was PBMCs. Every receptor here comes from a woman aged 55-69 years in good health and CMV-seropositive.

This rearrangement joins TRBV6-5 to TRBJ1-2; D is unclear. Germline assignment: CDR1 MNHEY and CDR2 SVGAGI. The length of the CDR3 is 13 residues. V was shortened by 4 bases and J by 8 bases, with 14 bases between the two germline ends. This CDR3 reads CASSSWEVGGYTF. CDR3 in DNA: TGTGCCAGCAGTTCCTGGGAGGTGGGGGGCTACACCTTC.

Worth noting for this clone: Other DNA sequences in the same sample also yield this CDR3. The chain is built from TRBV4-1 and TRBJ2-7, with D perhaps matching TRBD2 (6 bases). V lost 0 bases and J 2 bases, leaving 20 bases between the germline ends. Germline V gene data show CDR1 as MGHRA and CDR2 as YSYEKL. The CDR3 extends over 18 amino acids. The CDR3 reads CASSQDQVRSGLTYEQYF. The CDR3 DNA sequence: TGCGCCAGCAGCCAAGATCAGGTTCGTAGCGGACTTACCTACGAGCAGTACTTC.

The chain couples TRBV2 to TRBJ2-3; 8 bases match TRBD1. Germline V gives CDR1 SNHLY, CDR2 FYNNEI. The trim removed 1 base at V and 3 bases at J, leaving 6 bases unmatched. This CDR3 spans 16 amino acids. CDR3 coding DNA: TGTGCCAGCAGTGAAGAGGGGGGACAGGCAACAGATACGCAGTATTTT. Protein sequence: CASSEEGGQATDTQYF.

The chain links TRBV6-1 to TRBJ2-7; perhaps TRBD2 as D (5 bases). The CDR3 contains 13 residues. Germline-derived CDR1 and CDR2 are MNHNS and SASEGT. The V gene lost 6 bases and the J gene lost 2 bases, with 11 bases spanning the gap. The CDR3 coding sequence is TGTGCCAGCAGGAGGACTTCCACCTACGAGCAGTACTTC. It is translated as CASRRTSTYEQYF.

The V gene is TRBV11-1, the J gene TRBJ2-1; 12 nucleotides match TRBD2. Germline trimming cut 0 bases from V and 5 bases from J; bases unmatched to any gene: 2. CDR1 SGHAT and CDR2 FQDESV come from the germline V gene (reference sequence). This CDR3 comprises 16 residues. The CDR3 here is CASSLAGLAGHNEQFF. The CDR3 DNA reads as TGTGCCAGCAGCTTAGCCGGACTAGCGGGACACAATGAGCAGTTCTTC.

CDR3 nucleotides: TGTGCCAGCAGTGCTCGCGAGCAGTACTTC. Its translation: CASSAREQYF. This rearrangement joins TRBV25-1 to TRBJ2-7; D uncertain. The CDR3 is 10 amino acids. CDR1 is MGHDK and CDR2 is SYGVNS in the germline V gene. With 4 bases removed from V and 6 bases from J, the gap between germline ends came to 4 bases.

V is TRBV19 and J is TRBJ1-5; 7 bases agree with TRBD1. Germline V gene data show CDR1 as LNHDA and CDR2 as SQIVND (reference sequence). The CDR3 runs 15 residues. V trimming: 5 bases; J trimming: 2 bases; junction bases outside the gene matches: 6. The CDR3 is CASSLRDSGNQPQHF. CDR3 bases: TGTGCCAGTAGTCTTCGGGACAGTGGCAATCAGCCCCAGCATTTT.

This chain joins TRBV11-2 and TRBJ2-7, with TRBD1 matching 11 bases. CDR1 and CDR2 from the germline V gene are SGHAT and FQNNGV. J was trimmed by 5 bases and V by 4 bases; bases with no gene match: 7. This CDR3 has 15 amino acids. The CDR3 is CASSSIKGQGDEQYF. In DNA form, the CDR3 reads TGTGCCAGCAGCTCTATTAAGGGACAGGGGGACGAGCAGTACTTC.

V gene TRBV27 combines with J gene TRBJ2-7; 7 bases align to TRBD1. The CDR3 spans 17 residues. Germline-derived CDR1 and CDR2 are MNHEY and SMNVEV (reference sequence). The V segment lost 0 bases and the J segment 4 bases; nucleotides outside the gene matches: 12. This CDR3 reads CASSLSKGAQAQYEQYF. CDR3 in DNA: TGTGCCAGCAGTTTATCGAAGGGGGCGCAGGCTCAATACGAGCAGTACTTC.

Only one count was recorded for this clone. The rearrangement joins TRBV5-4 to TRBJ2-7, with TRBD2 matching 10 bases. Per germline, CDR1 SGHNT and CDR2 YYREEE (reference sequence). V lost 3 bases to trimming and J lost 8 bases; unmatched junction nucleotides: 5. The CDR3 contains 13 residues. The DNA for the CDR3 is TGTGCCAGCAGCTCTTCTAGCGGGAGTCAGCAGTACTTC. Translation: CASSSSSGSQQYF.

The chain joins TRBV5-1 to TRBJ1-4; D gene unclear. This CDR3 has 15 amino acids. Germline loops: CDR1 SGHRS, CDR2 YFSETQ. The germline V and J ends were trimmed by 3 bases and 4 bases, with 13 bases remaining between them. The CDR3 region is CASSSEGAFNEKLFF. The DNA for the CDR3 is TGCGCCAGCAGCTCCGAAGGAGCATTTAATGAAAAACTGTTTTTT. The variable domain in full, completed from reference TRBV5-1 and TRBJ1-4, reads KAGVTQTPRYLIKTRGQQVTLSCSPISGHRSVSWYQQTPGQGLQFLFEYFSETQRNKGNFPGRFSGRQFSNSRSEMNVSTLELGDSALYLCASSSEGAFNEKLFFGSGTQLSVL.

The CDR3 region is CASSLGGQGETQYF. The CDR3 DNA sequence: TGTGCCAGCAGCTTAGGTGGACAGGGAGAGACCCAGTACTTC. The V call is TRBV7-9, the J call TRBJ2-5; 8 nucleotides agree with TRBD1. The CDR3 totals 14 residues. V was clipped by 1 base and J by 4 bases; unmatched bases: 2. CDR1 SEHNR and CDR2 FQNEAQ come from the germline V gene (reference sequence).

The chain carries TRBV7-9 and TRBJ2-1, with TRBD1 as a possible D gene (6 bases). The CDR3 sequence is 12 residues long. V lost 5 bases, J lost 10 bases, and 12 bases lay in between. In germline, CDR1 is SEHNR, CDR2 FQNEAQ (reference sequence). The CDR3 region has the DNA TGTGCCAGCAGCGACCAAGGACAGGAGCAGTTCTTC. It specifies CASSDQGQEQFF.

The chain is built from TRBV18 and TRBJ1-2; the D is unclear. V dropped 6 bases and J dropped 3 bases, with 14 bases sitting between them. CDR3 size: 14 residues. Germline V CDR1 and CDR2: KGHSH, LQKENI. The CDR3 loop reads CASSPVGRDYGYTF. The CDR3 coding sequence is TGTGCCAGCTCCCCGGTGGGTCGGGACTATGGCTACACCTTC. Complete variable domain (other parts from reference TRBV18 and TRBJ1-2): NAGVMQNPRHLVRRRGQEARLRCSPMKGHSHVYWYRQLPEEGLKFMVYLQKENIIDESGMPKERFSAEFPKEGPSILRIQQVVRGDSAAYFCASSPVGRDYGYTFGSGTRLTVV.

This sequence joins TRBV28 and TRBJ2-2; 10 bases match TRBD2. Germline CDR1 is MDHEN and CDR2 is SYDVKM. The CDR3 contains 16 residues. Unmatched junction bases numbered 6, after V lost 6 bases and J lost 2 bases. CDR3 coding DNA: TGTGCCAGCAGCCTGGGACTAGCGATAAACACCGGGGAGCTGTTTTTT. It yields the protein CASSLGLAINTGELFF.

The chain couples TRBV5-6 to TRBJ1-1; TRBD1 aligns across 7 bases. V lost 3 bases and J lost 4; bases outside the gene matches: 3. Germline CDR1 reads SGHDT; CDR2 reads YYEEEE. The length of the CDR3 is 13 residues. CDR3 nucleotides: TGTGCCAGCAGCTGGGGGACAGCCACTGAAGCTTTCTTT. It encodes CASSWGTATEAFF.

The chain has TRBV6-6 and TRBJ2-1, with a possible D match to TRBD2 (5 bases). The CDR3 is made up of 13 amino acids. CDR1 MNHNY and CDR2 SVGAGI come from the germline V gene (reference sequence). The V and J ends lost 6 bases and 3 bases respectively, with 9 bases between them. The CDR3 is CASRNGVYNEQFF. The CDR3 DNA sequence: TGTGCCAGCAGAAACGGGGTCTACAATGAGCAGTTCTTC.

The J gene is TRBJ2-5, the V gene TRBV5-1, with a possible D match to TRBD1 (6 bases). CDR3 length: 13 amino acids. The V gene's germline CDR1 is SGHRS and CDR2 YFSETQ. V lost 2 bases and J lost 5, with 10 bases in between. The CDR3 spells CASSLFQGETQYF. CDR3 coding DNA: TGCGCCAGCAGCTTATTTCAGGGGGAGACCCAGTACTTC.

This clone was seen once. The chain recombines TRBV19 with TRBJ1-5, with D maybe TRBD1 (5 bases). V was cut by 4 bases and J by 0 bases, with 13 bases left in between. The CDR3 contains 16 residues. Germline values: CDR1 LNHDA, CDR2 SQIVND (reference sequence). CDR3 sequence reads: CASSNLRQYSNQPQHF. DNA for the CDR3: TGTGCCAGTAGTAACCTCCGACAGTATAGCAATCAGCCCCAGCATTTT.